These T cell receptor beta chains were read from a single sample in a study of T cell responses to AZD1222 COVID-19 vaccine. Only in-frame clones appear in the TCRdb table, and some are missing; sequencing was by immunoSEQ multiplex PCR. The sample includes 85,000 to 100,000 clones, 85% to 90% of them seen just once. The source was peripheral blood, collected on day 0 of AZD1222 vaccination. These receptors all come from an adult in good health. CDR3s include the opening cysteine and the closing phenylalanine or tryptophan. D genes are given only for firm matches. A clone size is listed for some rows: how often the clone was seen (once, few, many), or a class if it is expanded.

V gene	J gene	clone size	D gene	CDR3 protein	CDR3 DNA
TRBV6-6	TRBJ2-5	NA	NA	CASSPTGQAYLQETQYF	TGTGCCAGCAGTCCTACGGGCCAGGCCTACCTGCAAGAGACCCAGTACTTC
TRBV7-9	TRBJ2-7	few	NA	CASSSTGLSIPYEQYF	TGTGCCAGCAGCTCGACGGGACTGTCAATACCCTACGAGCAGTACTTC
TRBV2	TRBJ1-2	NA	TRBD1	CASSLRQGVSYGYTF	TGTGCCAGCAGCCTAAGACAGGGGGTGTCCTATGGCTACACCTTC
TRBV28	TRBJ2-7	NA	TRBD1	CASRTGGSYEQYF	TGTGCCAGTCGGACAGGGGGGTCCTACGAGCAGTACTTC
TRBV6-1	TRBJ1-5	NA	TRBD1	CASSEGPRGPWQPQHF	TGTGCCAGCAGTGAAGGGCCCAGGGGGCCATGGCAGCCCCAGCATTTT
TRBV6-5	TRBJ2-7	once	NA	CASQGRLSSYEQYF	TGTGCCAGCCAGGGAAGACTGAGCTCCTACGAGCAGTACTTC
TRBV24-1	TRBJ2-1	NA	TRBD2	CATSGPSGGLYNEQFF	TGTGCCACCAGTGGGCCTAGCGGGGGGCTCTACAATGAGCAGTTCTTC
TRBV19	TRBJ1-1	NA	NA	CASTPPEGWNTEAFF	TGTGCCAGTACCCCCCCAGAAGGTTGGAACACTGAAGCTTTCTTT
TRBV28	TRBJ2-7	NA	NA	CASNTRRGALSYEQYF	TGTGCCAGCAACACCCGCCGGGGGGCTCTCTCCTACGAGCAGTACTTC
TRBV5-1	TRBJ2-7	NA	NA	CASSFNNREGEQYF	TGCGCCAGCAGCTTTAATAACAGGGAGGGCGAGCAGTACTTC
TRBV6-5	TRBJ1-5	NA	NA	CASRSRGFEDQPQHF	TGTGCCAGCAGATCCAGGGGTTTTGAGGACCAGCCCCAGCATTTT
TRBV7-2	TRBJ2-1	NA	NA	CASSPVGVAYNEQFF	TGTGCCAGCAGCCCTGTAGGGGTGGCCTACAATGAGCAGTTCTTC
TRBV6-1	TRBJ1-5	NA	NA	CASSDMRGLVQPQHF	TGTGCCAGCAGTGATATGAGAGGGTTGGTTCAGCCCCAGCATTTT
TRBV15	TRBJ1-4	NA	NA	CATSSGSGRAADFNEKLFF	TGTGCCACCAGCAGTGGGTCAGGGAGAGCCGCTGATTTTAATGAAAAACTGTTTTTT
TRBV15	TRBJ1-1	NA	NA	CATSRGQSGTTTEAFF	TGTGCCACCAGCAGAGGGCAATCCGGAACTACAACTGAAGCTTTCTTT
TRBV30	TRBJ1-1	NA	NA	CAAGQNEAFF	TGTGCAGCCGGACAGAATGAAGCTTTCTTT
TRBV3-1/TRBV3-2	TRBJ2-5	NA	NA	CASSFPSDGEETQYF	TGTGCCAGCAGCTTTCCGTCTGACGGCGAAGAGACCCAGTACTTC
TRBV19	TRBJ1-2	NA	TRBD1	CASRPGQGDYGYTF	TGTGCCAGTAGACCGGGACAGGGAGACTATGGCTACACCTTC
TRBV19	TRBJ1-6	NA	NA	CASRRETDNSPLHF	TGTGCCAGTAGGAGAGAAACTGATAATTCACCCCTCCACTTT
TRBV9	TRBJ2-3	NA	TRBD1	CASSEATGSTDTQYF	TGTGCCAGCAGCGAGGCGACAGGGAGCACAGATACGCAGTATTTT
TRBV6-5	TRBJ2-7	NA	NA	CASSRIGGQYEQYF	TGTGCCAGCAGTCGCATAGGGGGTCAATACGAGCAGTACTTC
TRBV30	TRBJ1-3	NA	NA	CAWTPWGAPSGNTIYF	TGTGCCTGGACCCCATGGGGGGCACCCTCTGGAAACACCATATATTTT
TRBV6-6	TRBJ1-1	NA	NA	CASKTRRAGDTEAFF	TGTGCCAGCAAGACGAGGCGTGCGGGAGACACTGAAGCTTTCTTT
TRBV16	TRBJ2-3	NA	NA	CASSQSSRADTQYF	TGTGCCAGCAGCCAATCGTCGAGGGCGGATACGCAGTATTTT
TRBV28	TRBJ1-3	NA	NA	CASSPPQTNTIYF	TGTGCCAGCAGCCCCCCGCAGACAAACACCATATATTTT
TRBV30	TRBJ1-1	NA	NA	CAWTGRLNTEAFF	TGTGCCTGGACCGGACGTCTGAACACTGAAGCTTTCTTT
TRBV24-1	TRBJ2-3	NA	TRBD2	CATSEETSGSPTSTDTQYF	TGTGCCACCAGTGAAGAAACTAGCGGGAGCCCTACTAGCACAGATACGCAGTATTTT
TRBV29-1	TRBJ2-5	NA	TRBD1	CSAPVGTAQETQYF	TGCAGCGCTCCCGTCGGGACAGCTCAAGAGACCCAGTACTTC
TRBV21-1	TRBJ2-7	NA	NA	CASSDRDRAGGRLPCEQYF	TGTGCCAGCAGCGACCGTGATAGGGCGGGGGGCCGACTACCGTGCGAGCAGTACTTC
TRBV2	TRBJ1-6	few	NA	CASSDLSYNSPLHF	TGTGCCAGCAGTGATCTCTCCTATAATTCACCCCTCCACTTT
TRBV30	TRBJ2-2	NA	NA	CAWGAGGTGYTGELFF	TGTGCCTGGGGGGCGGGAGGGACAGGTTACACCGGGGAGCTGTTTTTT
TRBV7-9	TRBJ1-1	NA	NA	CASSLSRRTTEAFF	TGTGCCAGCAGCTTATCGCGGCGAACCACTGAAGCTTTCTTT